Below, 7 T cell receptor beta chains from the same sample are listed, as sequenced in a study of cytomegalovirus exposure and HLA in healthy donors. The PCR made use of 60 Vbeta and 13 Jbeta primers. Assay: immunoSEQ multiplex PCR; the TCRdb copy retains only in-frame clones and omits some. The sample consists of 200,000 to 250,000 clones, roughly 88% of them appearing once. Sequences were obtained from PBMCs. The receptors come from a boy aged 2 to 10 in good health and CMV-seronegative.

The V and J genes are TRBV6-1 and TRBJ2-7; TRBD2 matches at 8 bases. The CDR3 loop spans 13 amino acids. V gave up 7 bases and J gave up 4 bases; unmatched junction bases: 6. In germline, CDR1 is MNHNS, CDR2 SASEGT. In DNA form, the CDR3 reads TGTGCCAGCATGGTAGCGGGACGTTACGAGCAGTACTTC. Translation gives CASMVAGRYEQYF.

The chain is built from TRBV6-1 and TRBJ1-2, with 7 nucleotides matching TRBD1. The germline V gene encodes CDR1 MNHNS and CDR2 SASEGT. CDR3 size: 14 residues. Trimming removed 6 bases from V and 7 bases from J; junction bases left unmatched: 11. The CDR3 DNA follows: TGTGCCAGCAGGGTTACAACAGGGGTTGGTGGCTACACCTTC. As protein: CASRVTTGVGGYTF.

Points on this clone: The junction differs from germline at one of its ends, possibly a read error. This rearrangement joins TRBV7-7 to TRBJ2-2, with TRBD2 identical over 7 bases. Germline V CDR1 and CDR2: SSHAT, FNYEAQ (reference sequence). The CDR3 spans 14 residues. CDR3 protein: CASSPLADTGELFF. The DNA of the CDR3 is TGTGCTAGCAGTCCCCTAGCGGACACCGGGGAGCTGTTTTTT.

In this sample, this clone turned up once. This sequence joins TRBV5-4 and TRBJ2-7; TRBD1 agrees at 9 bases. CDR1 SGHNT and CDR2 YYREEE come from the germline V gene (reference sequence). The CDR3 is 15 amino acids. After removal of 2 bases from V and 3 bases from J, the junction contained 6 bases not matched to a gene. CDR3 amino acids: CASSFPGQGGYEQYF. CDR3 sequence (DNA): TGTGCCAGCAGCTTTCCGGGACAGGGAGGCTACGAGCAGTACTTC.

This chain connects TRBV11-2 to TRBJ2-3, with 9 positions matching TRBD2. CDR3 length equals 16 residues. Trimming at V came to 2 bases and at J to 1 base, leaving 4 bases not matched to a gene. CDR1 and CDR2 (germline): SGHAT, FQNNGV. For the CDR3, the DNA is TGTGCCAGCAGCTTAATGGCTAGCGGGGGCACAGATACGCAGTATTTT. It encodes CASSLMASGGTDTQYF.

The chain couples TRBV7-2 to TRBJ2-7, with D maybe TRBD2 (6 bases). The CDR3 is made up of 12 amino acids. Trimming pared 5 bases from V and 4 bases from J, leaving 9 bases between. Per the germline V gene, CDR1 is SGHTA and CDR2 is FQGNSA. Written as DNA, the CDR3 is TGTGCCAGCAGCCATAGCGGTTACGAGCAGTACTTC. Encoded protein: CASSHSGYEQYF. Together with reference TRBV7-2 and TRBJ2-7, the CDR3 gives the full variable domain: GAGVSQSPSNKVTEKGKDVELRCDPISGHTALYWYRQSLGQGLEFLIYFQGNSAPDKSGLPSDRFSAERTGGSVSTLTIQRTQQEDSAVYLCASSHSGYEQYFGPGTRLTVT.

The chain has TRBV6-5 and TRBJ2-7, with TRBD1 identical over 12 bases. Trimming removed 6 bases from V and 7 bases from J; junction bases left unmatched: 4. CDR1 and CDR2 from the germline V gene are MNHEY and SVGAGI. There are 13 residues in the CDR3. CDR3 sequence reads: CASRGQGAGEQYF. The CDR3, as DNA: TGTGCCAGCAGGGGACAGGGGGCTGGTGAGCAGTACTTC.